This T cell receptor beta chain originates from a study of blood T cell repertoires in COVID-19 (dated by TCRdb to the early 2020s). Study-level background: The collaborator samples originated in the United States, Italy and Spain and spanned the acute and convalescent phases of COVID-19. The prospective study material was composed of cDNA or gDNA derived from T cells, B-cell-depleted T cells, or PBMCs. Subjects who had been exposed to COVID-19, were actively infected with it, or had recovered from it provided the deeply sampled blood TCRbeta repertoires that made up the dataset. The samples were drawn from two sources: the first 160 participants of the ongoing ImmuneRACE study, and fewer than 1,500 subjects contributed by 6 global collaborators. HLA class I and class II types, where available, came from metadata supplied by the sample provider rather than from assay-based typing. A de-identified subject ID, COVID-19 status, age in years and sex were almost always included in the sample metadata. A freely available public database, intended as a resource for researchers studying the immune response to SARS-CoV-2, is where the repertoires were released.

V loses 3 bases of germline sequence and J loses 3 bases, and the interval between the two ends is 7 bases. The CDR3 has 13 amino acids, counting the end cysteine and phenylalanine. The sequence is cut down to CDR3 DNA, 39 bases in frame from base 1. From a lookup of the germline V gene (reference sequence), CDR1 and CDR2 are SGHKS and YYEKEE. On this clone: Its target antigen remains unknown. No much larger clone is present one base from it, and per-base qualities are unavailable.

The collaborating institutions used their own protocols to collect whole blood in K2EDTA tubes. For TCRbeta analysis, collaborators shipped samples as frozen whole blood, isolated PBMCs, or DNA extracted from either of those sample types. What the authors observed across the whole study: The quantity of clinical and demographic metadata differed by source and by participant and was supplied without curation.

TCRbeta CDR3 regions were amplified from genomic DNA using the immunoSEQ Assay, a bias-controlled multiplex PCR. The published analysis was carried out like this. Within the assay, amplification of reference gene primers was used to estimate how many nucleated cells each sample contained. Sequence reads were collapsed and filtered to measure the absolute abundance of every unique TCRbeta CDR3 rearrangement. For each sample, productive Simpson clonality was calculated as the square root of Simpson's diversity index over productive rearrangements. Sourced from immuneACCESS, this table was stored by TCRdb with only in-frame sequences that have V and J called. A share of the clones is absent; for the studies checked, an unresolved V gene accounts for under half, and the remainder has no known explanation. V and J calls and clone size follow that table, whereas D and trimming were derived from the DNA. The sample table contains roughly 59,000 clones; only one count was recorded for 60% to 80% of them. The biggest ten clones account for around 12% of the sample.

This sequence uses TRBV5-5 and TRBJ2-1; the D gene cannot be resolved reliably. The receptor comes from a man older than 75 with acute or convalescent COVID-19. The sequenced sample consisted of peripheral blood. The DNA reads TGTGCCAGCAGCTATTATAACTACAATGAGCAGTTCTTC. Its coded protein is CASSYYNYNEQFF.